Given below is one TCR beta chain in context. cDNA came from around 0.5 to 1 ug RNA primed by random hexamers. One entry per CDR3 protein results from TCRdb running MiXCR on the immunoSEQ multiplex PCR reads. The sample holds around 110,000 distinct CDR3 sequences, roughly 94% seen once. This sample is drawn from a study of CD8 T cells in Susac syndrome. Study at large: Patients with Susac syndrome were therapy-naive, on corticosteroids, or on intravenous immunoglobulin alone at blood draw.

Between the trimmed V and J ends, which lost 0 bases and 0 bases, there was a span of 11 bases. The CDR3 contains 16 residues. Germline CDR1 reads SGHVS; CDR2 reads FQNEAQ. Sequencing of TCR beta covered CD8+ and CD4+ T cells obtained from blood. Patients with Susac syndrome met diagnostic criteria defined recently for definite or probable disease. TEMRA cells were FACS-enriched, unlike CD8+ and CD4+ T cells, which were negatively isolated. The clonotype comes from a human donor with Susac syndrome. What was sequenced was CD8+ T cells from PBMCs. V is TRBV7-8 and J is TRBJ2-5; TRBD1 might be the D (6 bases). The CDR3: CASSLAPGQNQETQYF. Here the CDR3 DNA reads TGTGCCAGCAGCTTAGCCCCGGGACAAAACCAAGAGACCCAGTACTTC.